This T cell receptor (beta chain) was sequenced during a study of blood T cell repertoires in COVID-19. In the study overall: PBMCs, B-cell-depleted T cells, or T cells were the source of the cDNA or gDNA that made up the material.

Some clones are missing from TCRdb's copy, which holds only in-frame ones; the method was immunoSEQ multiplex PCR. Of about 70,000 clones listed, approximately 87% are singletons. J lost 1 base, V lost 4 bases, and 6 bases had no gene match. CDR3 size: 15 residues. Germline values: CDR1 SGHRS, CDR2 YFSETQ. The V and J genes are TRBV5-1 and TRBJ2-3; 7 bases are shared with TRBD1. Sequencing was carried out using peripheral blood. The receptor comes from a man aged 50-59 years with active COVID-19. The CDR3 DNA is TGCGCCAGCAGCCCTCGACAGGGTGGCACAGATACGCAGTATTTT. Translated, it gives CASSPRQGGTDTQYF.